This TCR beta chain comes out of a study of vaccination and CD4 T cells after COVID-19. Time point reported: late sampling 161 to 241 days after vaccination in a few convalescent patients. This sample's treatment: approximately 11-day PBMC culture with coronavirus spike peptide pools or control peptides (ViraFEST assay). Points from the study as a whole: In convalescent patients, a median approximately 86% of reactive clones appeared only post-vaccination. The study examined relatively few convalescent patients and included no early post-infection timepoints.

With the Oncomine TCR Beta short-read assay, DNA from cultured CD4+ T cells was sequenced. MiXCR, applied by TCRdb to the PCR reads, yields one record per CDR3 protein. There are approximately 23,000 distinct CDR3 sequences in the sample; 30% to 40% occur only once, and about 32% lies in the top ten. As for this clonotype: The target antigen is unknown.

The sample consisted of CD4+ T cells from blood, cultured in vitro, taken about 7 months after SARS-CoV-2 vaccination. The source of this sequence is a human donor who had recovered from COVID-19.

The CDR3 DNA reads as TGTGCCAGCAGTTACTCAAACCGGGACCCGACCCAGTACTTC. This encodes CASSYSNRDPTQYF. V is TRBV6-2 or TRBV6-3 and J is TRBJ2-5; possibly TRBD1 or TRBD2 for D (5 bases each). Trimming left V 0 bases short and J 7 bases short, with 12 bases between. This CDR3 comprises 14 residues. The germline CDR1 and CDR2 sequences are MNHEY and SVGEGT.